These 27 T cell receptor beta chains originate from one sample sequenced in a study of cytomegalovirus exposure and HLA in healthy donors (dated by TCRdb to 2015 to 2018). The library came from the immunoSEQ multiplex PCR assay. The multiplex PCR relied on a mix of 60 forward primers for TCR Vbeta segments and 13 reverse primers for TCR Jbeta segments. TCRdb's version of the immuneACCESS table is confined to in-frame rearrangements and falls short of the full clone set. An unresolved V gene accounts for under half of the shortfall where checked; the remainder is of unknown origin. A total of 100,000 to 150,000 clones appear in this sample, over 60% of them only once. The top ten hold over 4% of the sample. Sequencing was carried out using PBMCs. These receptor sequences come from a man aged 60 to 69 in good health and CMV-seropositive.

The genes are TRBV6-1 and TRBJ2-1; 9 bases align to TRBD2. Per the germline V gene, CDR1 is MNHNS and CDR2 is SASEGT. V was pared by 4 bases and J by 7 bases, with 11 bases of the junction left unmatched. CDR3 length equals 16 residues. CDR3 DNA: TGTGCCAGCAGTGTACTGGGAGTAGCGGGGGTAAATGAGCAGTTCTTC. It encodes CASSVLGVAGVNEQFF.

The genes are TRBV19 and TRBJ2-7, with a weak D call TRBD1 (6 bases). Between the trimmed V and J ends, which lost 5 bases and 2 bases, there was a span of 16 bases. The CDR3 loop spans 15 amino acids. The germline V gene has CDR1 LNHDA and CDR2 SQIVND (reference sequence). The DNA of the CDR3 is TGTGCCAGTAGTCTGGTCGGGACAAGGGCCTACGAGCAGTACTTC. This encodes CASSLVGTRAYEQYF.

This sequence joins TRBV2 and TRBJ2-1; D is uncertain. This CDR3 is built from 13 residues. The V end was cut by 6 bases, the J end by 5 bases, with 11 bases between. CDR1 SNHLY and CDR2 FYNNEI come from the germline V gene. The CDR3 is CASRTPTNNEQFF. The CDR3 nucleotides read TGTGCCAGCAGGACTCCCACCAACAATGAGCAGTTCTTC.

The V gene is TRBV2, the J gene TRBJ2-7, with D unclear. The V end was cut by 8 bases, the J end by 0 bases, with 8 bases between. Germline CDR1 is SNHLY and CDR2 is FYNNEI. This CDR3 region has 12 residues. CDR3 in DNA: TGTGCCAGCGGTTACACCTCCTACGAGCAGTACTTC. Translated: CASGYTSYEQYF.

The chain has TRBV5-1 and TRBJ2-1; weak D call: TRBD1 (5 bases). The V gene's germline CDR1 is SGHRS and CDR2 YFSETQ. This CDR3 contains 13 residues. The V end was cut by 4 bases, the J end by 5 bases, with 10 bases between. The CDR3 sequence is CASSGAPDNEQFF. CDR3 in DNA: TGCGCCAGCAGCGGGGCGCCGGACAATGAGCAGTTCTTC.

The chain employs TRBV20-1 and TRBJ1-2; D perhaps matches TRBD1 (5 bases). Germline lookup yields CDR1 DFQATT and CDR2 SNEGSKA (reference sequence). Trimming cost V 5 bases and J 7 bases, with 11 bases left between them. This CDR3 region has 11 residues. The CDR3 spells CSAFRVGGYTF. The CDR3 bases are TGCAGTGCTTTCAGGGTTGGTGGCTACACCTTC.

This clone was detected a few times. Within the sample, other DNA sequences also encode this same CDR3. The chain is built from TRBV5-4 and TRBJ1-2, with 7 bases matching TRBD1. The CDR3 is 13 residues long. V was pared by 4 bases and J by 2 bases, with 2 bases of the junction left unmatched. Germline loops: CDR1 SGHNT, CDR2 YYREEE (reference sequence). The CDR3 DNA reads as TGTGCCAGCAGCCCGGACAGGAACTATGGCTACACCTTC. Amino acid sequence: CASSPDRNYGYTF.

V is TRBV6-5 and J is TRBJ2-3, with D possibly being TRBD2 (6 bases). The CDR3 sequence is 15 residues long. Germline V gene data show CDR1 as MNHEY and CDR2 as SVGAGI. V lost 6 bases and J lost 2, with 15 bases in between. CDR3 DNA sequence: TGTGCCAGCAGCCAAAGCCGGGACTCCACAGATACGCAGTATTTT. It specifies CASSQSRDSTDTQYF.

V usage is TRBV19 and J usage is TRBJ1-4; a possible D gene is TRBD1 (5 bases). CDR1 is LNHDA and CDR2 is SQIVND in the germline V gene (reference sequence). Trimming took 2 bases from V and 2 from J, leaving 21 bases between them. The CDR3 totals 19 residues. DNA for the CDR3: TGTGCCAGTAGTATATTAAGGATGCGGGGGAGAAGGACTAATGAAAAACTGTTTTTT. Its translation: CASSILRMRGRRTNEKLFF.

The V call is TRBV9, the J call TRBJ2-5; a weak D match, TRBD2 (6 bases). Germline V gene data show CDR1 as SGDLS and CDR2 as YYNGEE. V lost 0 bases and J lost 5, with 26 bases in between. CDR3 length: 19 amino acids. The CDR3 loop reads CASSVGFGTGPTSRETQYF. CDR3 nucleotide sequence: TGTGCCAGCAGCGTAGGTTTCGGGACTGGCCCCACGAGCAGGGAGACCCAGTACTTC. Variable domain in full (rest from reference TRBV9 and TRBJ2-5): DSGVTQTPKHLITATGQRVTLRCSPRSGDLSVYWYQQSLDQGLQFLIQYYNGEERAKGNILERFSAQQFPDLHSELNLSSLELGDSALYFCASSVGFGTGPTSRETQYFGPGTRLLVL.

The chain links TRBV5-4 to TRBJ2-5; 16 nucleotides line up with TRBD2. V shed 4 bases and J 5 bases; nucleotides not matched to a gene: 5. CDR1 is SGHNT and CDR2 is YYREEE in the germline V gene (reference sequence). The CDR3 runs to 16 residues. DNA of the CDR3: TGTGCCAGCAGCACTGGGACTAGCGGGGGGGCGGAGACCCAGTACTTC. It translates to CASSTGTSGGAETQYF.

The count of this clone is one. The chain employs TRBV29-1 and TRBJ2-2, with TRBD1 matching over 9 bases. The V gene end was trimmed by 5 bases and the J gene end by 7 bases; junction bases not matched to a gene: 8. The CDR3 extends over 14 amino acids. The V gene's germline CDR1 is SQVTM and CDR2 ANQGSEA. CDR3 in amino acids: CSVSSGTGNGELFF. DNA of the CDR3: TGCAGCGTTTCCTCGGGGACAGGGAACGGGGAGCTGTTTTTT.

The chain uses TRBV27 and TRBJ2-7; D is perhaps TRBD2 (7 bases). Trimming took 3 bases from V and 5 from J, leaving 14 bases between them. This CDR3 is 14 amino acids long. Germline CDR1 reads MNHEY; CDR2 reads SMNVEV (reference sequence). DNA of the CDR3: TGTGCCAGCAGTTTGGGAGGGGGTGATAACGAGCAGTACTTC. Amino acid sequence: CASSLGGGDNEQYF.

The chain combines TRBV6-6 with TRBJ2-7; no reliable D call. The CDR3 covers 13 residues. V was pared by 6 bases and J by 0 bases, with 9 bases between. Germline V gives CDR1 MNHNY, CDR2 SVGAGI (reference sequence). Written as DNA, the CDR3 is TGTGCCAGCAGGCGTATTGTCTCCTACGAGCAGTACTTC. As protein: CASRRIVSYEQYF.

This clone is a singleton in its sample. This chain connects TRBV6-5 to TRBJ2-7, with 7 nucleotides matching TRBD2. Germline V lookup: CDR1 MNHEY, CDR2 SVGAGI. The CDR3 totals 15 residues. V trimming: 0 bases; J trimming: 10 bases; junction bases outside the gene matches: 12. Here the CDR3 reads CASSYSGSERDAQYF. The CDR3 DNA reads TGTGCCAGCAGTTACTCTGGTTCGGAGCGGGACGCCCAGTACTTC.

This clone was detected a few times. This chain joins TRBV5-5 and TRBJ2-1; D possibly corresponds to TRBD2 (6 bases). CDR1 is SGHKS, CDR2 YYEKEE, per germline (reference sequence). V lost 2 bases, J lost 5 bases, and 17 bases lay in between. CDR3 length: 16 residues. CDR3 nucleotides: TGTGCCAGCAGCTTATCCTCCGGGACTGGCCACAATGAGCAGTTCTTC. It specifies CASSLSSGTGHNEQFF.

This chain links TRBV25-1 with TRBJ1-3; TRBD1 might be the D (6 bases). The V gene lost 4 bases and the J gene lost 2 bases, with 15 bases spanning the gap. CDR3 length: 16 residues. CDR1 is MGHDK, CDR2 SYGVNS, per germline. DNA of the CDR3: TGTGCCAGCAGTGGTTCGGTCGGGGGGCCTGGAAACACCATATATTTT. Translating gives CASSGSVGGPGNTIYF.

This clone was seen just once. This CDR3 is also generated by other DNA sequences in the sample. The gene calls are TRBV5-6 and TRBJ2-5; TRBD1 matches at 9 bases. After removal of 4 bases from V and 4 bases from J, the junction contained 8 bases not matched to a gene. The CDR3 is 15 amino acids. The germline gives CDR1 SGHDT, CDR2 YYEEEE. CDR3: CASSTTQGARETQYF. In DNA, the CDR3 is TGTGCCAGCAGCACTACACAGGGGGCGCGAGAGACCCAGTACTTC.

This clone was observed once. Mismatch with germline at one junction end may stem from a read error. The sample carries other DNA sequences with the same CDR3. The rearrangement links TRBV2 to TRBJ2-3, with 10 bases that match TRBD2. CDR1 SNHLY and CDR2 FYNNEI come from the germline V gene. The CDR3 runs 14 residues. CDR3 coding DNA: TGCGCCAGCAGTGTCCTAGCGGGGGAAGATACGCAGTATTTT. It is translated as CASSVLAGEDTQYF. Full variable domain (missing parts from reference TRBV2 and TRBJ2-3): EPEVTQTPSHQVTQMGQEVILRCVPISNHLYFYWYRQILGQKVEFLVSFYNNEISEKSEIFDDQFSVERPDGSNFTLKIRSTKLEDSAMYFCASSVLAGEDTQYFGPGTRLTVL.

The chain is built from TRBV7-9 and TRBJ1-2; unclear D gene. Germline CDR1 SEHNR, CDR2 FQNEAQ (reference sequence). The length of the CDR3 is 12 residues. Trimming removed 4 bases at V and 3 bases at J, with 6 bases between. CDR3 sequence: CASSYTDYGYTF. The CDR3 coding sequence is TGTGCCAGCAGCTATACAGACTATGGCTACACCTTC.

The genes are TRBV18 and TRBJ1-4; 8 bases map to TRBD1. The V gene's germline CDR1 is KGHSH and CDR2 LQKENI. V lost 1 base, J lost 8 bases, and 6 bases stayed unmatched. The CDR3 has 15 amino acids. The CDR3 region is CASSPQGQGREKLFF. CDR3 nucleotides: TGTGCCAGCTCACCACAAGGACAGGGAAGGGAAAAACTGTTTTTT. The full variable domain, its missing parts supplied by reference TRBV18 and TRBJ1-4, is NAGVMQNPRHLVRRRGQEARLRCSPMKGHSHVYWYRQLPEEGLKFMVYLQKENIIDESGMPKERFSAEFPKEGPSILRIQQVVRGDSAAYFCASSPQGQGREKLFFGSGTQLSVL.

The chain joins TRBV27 to TRBJ2-3; 9 nucleotides align to TRBD1. The CDR3 has 17 amino acids. The V gene end was trimmed by 5 bases and the J gene end by 1 base; junction bases not matched to a gene: 10. Germline values: CDR1 MNHEY, CDR2 SMNVEV (reference sequence). The CDR3 nucleotides are TGTGCCAGCAGTCCGGGACAGGGCCAAAGCGGCACAGATACGCAGTATTTT. It specifies CASSPGQGQSGTDTQYF.

The CDR3 sequence is CARDVKGLQETQYF. CDR3 bases: TGCGCCAGGGACGTCAAGGGGCTGCAAGAGACCCAGTACTTC. The chain couples TRBV5-1 to TRBJ2-5, with D possibly being TRBD1 (5 bases). The CDR3 is made up of 14 amino acids. The V gene lost 8 bases and the J gene lost 2 bases, with 16 bases spanning the gap. Germline V gene lookup returns CDR1 SGHRS and CDR2 YFSETQ.

This chain links TRBV10-2 with TRBJ2-7; 10 bases agree with TRBD1. Germline V gene sequence: CDR1 WSHSY, CDR2 SAAADI. The V and J ends lost 2 bases and 5 bases, in that order; junction bases with no gene match: 9. This CDR3 has 16 residues. CDR3 protein: CASSEPRRDRGHEQYF. Here the CDR3 DNA reads TGCGCCAGCAGTGAGCCCCGGAGGGACAGGGGCCACGAGCAGTACTTC.

The V gene is TRBV7-2, the J gene TRBJ2-3; D not resolved. This CDR3 comprises 14 residues. Germline CDR1 SGHTA, CDR2 FQGNSA. V lost 2 bases to trimming and J lost 6 bases, with 12 bases between them. CDR3: CASSLRPKYDTQYF. CDR3 nucleotides: TGTGCCAGCAGCTTACGCCCTAAGTACGATACGCAGTATTTT.

This clone has more than one count but fewer than ten. The chain employs TRBV9 and TRBJ1-1; D is unresolved. V was trimmed by 0 bases and J by 0 bases, leaving 6 bases between them. CDR1 and CDR2 from the germline V gene are SGDLS and YYNGEE. This CDR3 region has 14 residues. In nucleotides, the CDR3 is TGTGCCAGCAGCGTAGCAGGAATGAACACTGAAGCTTTCTTT. Its protein product is CASSVAGMNTEAFF.

This sequence joins TRBV6-6 and TRBJ2-3, with D possibly TRBD2 on 5 matching bases. The CDR3 contains 13 residues. Per the germline V gene, CDR1 is MNHNY and CDR2 is SVGAGI (reference sequence). The V gene lost 5 bases and the J gene lost 4 bases, with 10 bases spanning the gap. CDR3 sequence: CASSGWGADTQYF. The CDR3 coding sequence is TGTGCCAGCAGTGGTTGGGGAGCAGATACGCAGTATTTT.